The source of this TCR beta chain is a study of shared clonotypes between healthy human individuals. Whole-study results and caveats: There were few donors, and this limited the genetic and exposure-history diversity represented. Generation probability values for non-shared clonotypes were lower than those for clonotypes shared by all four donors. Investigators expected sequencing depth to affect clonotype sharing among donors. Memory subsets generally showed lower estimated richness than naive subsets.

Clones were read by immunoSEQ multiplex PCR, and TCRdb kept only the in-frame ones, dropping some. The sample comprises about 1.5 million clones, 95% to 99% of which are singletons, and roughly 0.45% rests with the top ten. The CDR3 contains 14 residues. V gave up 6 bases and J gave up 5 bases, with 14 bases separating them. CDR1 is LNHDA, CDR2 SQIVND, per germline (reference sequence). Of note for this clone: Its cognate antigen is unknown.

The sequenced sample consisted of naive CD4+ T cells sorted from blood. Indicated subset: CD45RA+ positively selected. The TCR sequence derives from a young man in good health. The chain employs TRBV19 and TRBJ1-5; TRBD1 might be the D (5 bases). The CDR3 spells CASSPGIGYQPQHF. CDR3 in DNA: TGTGCCAGTAGCCCAGGGATCGGGTATCAGCCCCAGCATTTT.